The rows below give T cell receptor beta chains drawn from one sample of a study of blood T cell repertoires in COVID-19. TCRdb's copy holds only in-frame clones and misses some; the assay was immunoSEQ multiplex PCR. The table has 100,000 or so clones, 90% to 95% seen once. The sample was peripheral blood. These receptors originate from a man aged 55-75 years with acute or convalescent COVID-19. Both conserved end residues are part of each CDR3. Fields, in order: clone size, V gene, J gene, D gene, CDR3 protein, CDR3 DNA. The D gene is left open where the match is weak. Size is omitted from some rows. Given values are once, few, many or a class for expanded clones.

>few|TRBV28|TRBJ1-4|TRBD1
CASSLWEGGNEKLFF
TGTGCCAGCAGTTTATGGGAAGGGGGCAATGAAAAACTGTTTTTT
>-|TRBV11-1|TRBJ2-1|TRBD2
CASRLSGRNHNEQFF
TGTGCCAGCAGGCTTAGCGGGAGAAACCACAATGAGCAGTTCTTC
>-|TRBV28|TRBJ1-3|TRBD1
CASSSRDRGPGNTIYF
TGTGCCAGCAGCTCCAGGGACAGGGGGCCTGGAAACACCATATATTTT
>once|TRBV19|TRBJ1-1|-
CASSIRGGEAFF
TGTGCCAGTAGTATAAGGGGGGGTGAAGCTTTCTTT
>-|TRBV7-8|TRBJ1-1|-
CASSFEAGNTEAFF
TGTGCCAGCAGCTTCGAAGCAGGTAACACTGAAGCTTTCTTT
>-|TRBV6-5|TRBJ1-1|TRBD1
CASSLDRANTEAFF
TGTGCCAGCAGTTTGGACAGGGCGAACACTGAAGCTTTCTTT
>once|TRBV2|TRBJ2-3|-
CASGDGGGADTQYF
TGTGCCAGCGGCGATGGGGGAGGAGCAGATACGCAGTATTTT
>-|TRBV6-5|TRBJ1-4|TRBD1
CASRGTGEEKLFF
TGTGCCAGCAGAGGGACAGGGGAGGAAAAACTGTTTTTT
>-|TRBV24-1|TRBJ2-5|-
CATSDTTSTETQYF
TGTGCCACCAGTGACACCACTAGTACAGAGACCCAGTACTTC
>-|TRBV14|TRBJ1-6|TRBD1
CASSQNRGSRNSPLHF
TGTGCCAGCAGCCAGAACAGGGGGTCGCGGAATTCACCCCTCCACTTT
>-|TRBV19|TRBJ2-7|-
CASSIGHLYEQYF
TGTGCCAGTAGTATCGGACACCTCTACGAGCAGTACTTC
>-|TRBV18|TRBJ1-4|-
CASSQSGAVNEKLFF
TGTGCCAGCTCGCAAAGCGGTGCAGTCAATGAAAAACTGTTTTTT
>-|TRBV28|TRBJ1-5|-
CASSPGLGGNQPQHF
TGTGCCAGCAGCCCTGGGCTAGGGGGCAATCAGCCCCAGCATTTT
>once|TRBV3-1/TRBV3-2|TRBJ2-3|TRBD2
CASSTFSGSTDTQYF
TGTGCCAGCAGTACATTTAGCGGGAGCACAGATACGCAGTATTTT
>-|TRBV7-3|TRBJ2-3|TRBD1
CASSSGQRSDTQYF
TGTGCCAGCAGCTCGGGACAGAGGTCAGATACGCAGTATTTT
>-|TRBV9|TRBJ2-1|-
CASSVEAAVNEQFF
TGTGCCAGCAGCGTAGAGGCGGCAGTGAATGAGCAGTTCTTC
>-|TRBV30|TRBJ1-2|TRBD1
CAWSGTGFGYTF
TGTGCCTGGAGTGGGACAGGGTTTGGCTACACCTTC
>-|TRBV25-1|TRBJ1-1|-
CASSEWGGGNTEAFF
TGTGCCAGCAGTGAATGGGGCGGGGGGAACACTGAAGCTTTCTTT
>-|TRBV5-1|TRBJ1-2|TRBD1
CASSPRGDSGQQTYGYTF
TGCGCCAGCAGCCCCCGCGGGGATTCGGGACAGCAAACCTATGGCTACACCTTC
>-|TRBV5-4|TRBJ2-7|TRBD2
CASSLELAGAYEQYF
TGTGCCAGCAGCTTGGAACTAGCGGGAGCCTACGAGCAGTACTTC
>-|TRBV4-2|TRBJ1-2|TRBD1
CASSRDRGDYYGYTF
TGTGCCAGCAGCCGAGACAGGGGAGACTACTATGGCTACACCTTC
>-|TRBV28|TRBJ2-7|-
CASSLSSVAYEQYF
TGTGCCAGCAGTTTATCCAGCGTCGCCTACGAGCAGTACTTC
>-|TRBV4-2|TRBJ2-7|TRBD1
CASSQDLQGVALSYEQYF
TGTGCCAGCAGCCAAGATCTACAGGGGGTGGCCCTTTCCTACGAGCAGTACTTC
>-|TRBV18|TRBJ2-1|TRBD2
CASSPSTSGTEQFF
TGTGCCAGCTCACCTTCCACTAGCGGGACTGAGCAGTTCTTC
>-|TRBV24-1|TRBJ1-5|-
CATSDSDQPQHF
TGTGCCACCAGTGATTCGGATCAGCCCCAGCATTTT
>-|TRBV5-4|TRBJ2-2|-
CASSFEQATGELFF
TGTGCCAGCAGCTTTGAACAGGCGACCGGGGAGCTGTTTTTT
>once|TRBV5-4|TRBJ2-2|-
CASSWMDWNTGELFF
TGTGCCAGCAGCTGGATGGACTGGAACACCGGGGAGCTGTTTTTT
>few|TRBV30|TRBJ2-2|TRBD2
CAWTVSGRATGELFF
TGTGCCTGGACCGTTAGCGGGAGGGCCACCGGGGAGCTGTTTTTT
>-|TRBV7-2|TRBJ2-1|-
CASSLAASSYNEQFF
TGTGCCAGCAGCTTAGCCGCGAGCTCCTACAATGAGCAGTTCTTC
>-|TRBV6-5|TRBJ2-7|TRBD2
CASNPLAGDTYEQYF
TGTGCCAGCAACCCTTTAGCGGGCGATACCTACGAGCAGTACTTC
>-|TRBV28|TRBJ2-1|TRBD2
CASSSRAGYVREQFF
TGTGCCAGCAGTTCTCGAGCGGGGTACGTGCGGGAGCAGTTCTTC
>-|TRBV10-1|TRBJ2-1|TRBD2
CASRKASGRVNEQFF
TGCGCCAGCAGAAAGGCTAGCGGGAGAGTAAATGAGCAGTTCTTC
>-|TRBV9|TRBJ1-2|-
CASSVRGASGYTF
TGTGCCAGCAGCGTTCGGGGGGCGTCTGGCTACACCTTC
>-|TRBV29-1|TRBJ2-3|TRBD1
CSVVTGVGVSAQYF
TGCAGCGTGGTGACAGGGGTGGGAGTGAGCGCGCAGTATTTT
>-|TRBV28|TRBJ2-5|-
CASNQQGQETQYF
TGTGCCAGCAACCAACAGGGCCAAGAGACCCAGTACTTC
>-|TRBV18|TRBJ1-4|-
CASSPAQGWDEKLFF
TGTGCCAGCTCACCAGCCCAGGGATGGGATGAAAAACTGTTTTTT
>-|TRBV5-1|TRBJ2-2|TRBD2
CASTGGSGELFF
TGCGCCAGCACCGGGGGGTCCGGGGAGCTGTTTTTT
>-|TRBV19|TRBJ1-1|-
CASSTGLGEAFF
TGTGCCAGTAGTACTGGACTGGGTGAAGCTTTCTTT
>-|TRBV9|TRBJ1-2|-
CASSVDRRDGYTF
TGTGCCAGCAGCGTAGATCGCAGGGATGGCTACACCTTC
>-|TRBV6-1|TRBJ2-5|-
CASSETGTQYF
TGTGCCAGCAGTGAAACGGGGACCCAGTACTTC
>-|TRBV28|TRBJ2-7|-
CASSLRGSSHEQYF
TGTGCCAGCAGTTTGAGGGGGTCCTCCCACGAGCAGTACTTC
>-|TRBV12-3/TRBV12-4|TRBJ1-5|-
CASSLEGPQPQHF
TGTGCCAGCAGTTTAGAGGGGCCCCAGCCCCAGCATTTT
>-|TRBV7-2|TRBJ1-1|-
CASSLGSWSMNTEAFF
TGTGCCAGCAGCTTAGGTTCCTGGAGTATGAACACTGAAGCTTTCTTT
>-|TRBV29-1|TRBJ1-1|TRBD1
CSAPRDSGTKAFF
TGCAGCGCCCCCCGGGACAGCGGCACCAAAGCTTTCTTT
>-|TRBV19|TRBJ1-2|TRBD1
CASSVTGTGSLSGGYTF
TGTGCCAGTAGTGTGACCGGGACAGGGTCTCTAAGTGGCGGCTACACCTTC
>-|TRBV11-2|TRBJ2-1|TRBD2
CASSLAPSGSRSYNEQFF
TGTGCCAGCAGCTTAGCTCCTAGCGGGAGTAGGTCCTACAATGAGCAGTTCTTC
>-|TRBV21-1|TRBJ1-2|-
CASSGIPTGCRPSGYTF
TGTGCCAGCAGCGGAATCCCGACAGGTTGCCGGCCGAGCGGCTACACCTTC
>-|TRBV24-1|TRBJ2-5|-
CATSDFSLDRTRETQYF
TGTGCCACCAGTGATTTTTCCCTTGACAGGACCAGGGAGACCCAGTACTTC
>-|TRBV5-4|TRBJ1-1|-
CASSLTDYTEAFF
TGTGCCAGCAGCTTGACAGATTACACTGAAGCTTTCTTT
>-|TRBV3-1/TRBV3-2|TRBJ2-1|TRBD2
CASGLLAEDNEQFF
TGTGCCAGCGGCCTACTAGCGGAGGACAATGAGCAGTTCTTC
>-|TRBV19|TRBJ1-5|-
CASSRPGANNQPQHF
TGTGCCAGTAGTCGTCCAGGGGCCAACAATCAGCCCCAGCATTTT
>-|TRBV6-7|TRBJ1-1|TRBD1
CASSPLTGPMSEAFF
TGTGCCAGCAGTCCTCTGACAGGGCCGATGTCTGAAGCTTTCTTT
>-|TRBV9|TRBJ2-1|-
CASSVVPGYNEQFF
TGTGCCAGCAGCGTTGTTCCGGGTTACAATGAGCAGTTCTTC